The entry below gives a single TCR beta chain sequence along with its context. Antigen specificity is unknown. This entry is derived from a study of T cell repertoires in ileal Crohn's disease. Study background: Median disease duration was around eight years; about 37% smoked at surgery. Study-wide results and limits: High-frequency clones were more common in sorted CD8 than CD4 cells. Clonality above 26.8% at surgery always came with endoscopic recurrence.

The CDR3 length is 17 residues. Trimming took 5 bases from V and 2 from J; bases not matched to a gene: 12. Germline V gene lookup returns CDR1 SGDLS and CDR2 YYNGEE. Generated by immunoSEQ multiplex PCR, the TCRdb table keeps only in-frame clones and is missing some. The sample shows 13,000 to 15,000 clones, over 80% of them seen only once. Sequencing was performed on ileal tissue. The V gene is TRBV9, the J gene TRBJ2-2; 7 nucleotides line up with TRBD1. The receptor comes from an adult with Crohn's disease. The CDR3 is CASSQDPGTDNTGELFF. The DNA of the CDR3 is TGTGCCAGCAGTCAAGACCCCGGGACAGACAACACCGGGGAGCTGTTTTTT.